A single sample gave rise to the 25 T cell receptor beta chains below, sequenced in a study of blood T cell repertoires in COVID-19. The repertoire was sequenced with immunoSEQ multiplex PCR; TCRdb's copy has only in-frame clones and lacks some. The sample holds about 73,000 clones, over 80% seen once. Sequenced material: peripheral blood. These receptors were taken from a man older than 75 with active or convalescent COVID-19.

The chain couples TRBV5-6 to TRBJ1-4; no definite D call. Germline V gives CDR1 SGHDT, CDR2 YYEEEE. The CDR3 sequence is 14 residues long. V was cut by 0 bases and J by 7 bases, with 10 bases left in between. The DNA for the CDR3 is TGTGCCAGCAGCTTGGGGGGAGTGGGTGAAAAACTGTTTTTT. It yields the protein CASSLGGVGEKLFF. Together with reference TRBV5-6 and TRBJ1-4, the CDR3 gives the full variable domain: DAGVTQSPTHLIKTRGQQVTLRCSPKSGHDTVSWYQQALGQGPQFIFQYYEEEERQRGNFPDRFSGHQFPNYSSELNVNALLLGDSALYLCASSLGGVGEKLFFGSGTQLSVL.

This clone was seen a handful of times. CDR3 nucleotides: TGCGCCAGCAGTATACAGGGGGCTAACACCGGGGAGCTGTTTTTT. Translating it yields CASSIQGANTGELFF. The V call is TRBV10-2, the J call TRBJ2-2; 9 positions match TRBD1. CDR1 and CDR2 from the germline V gene are WSHSY and SAAADI. The length of the CDR3 is 15 residues. The J segment lost 2 bases and the V segment lost 5 bases, leaving 3 bases of the junction unmatched.

The V call is TRBV27, the J call TRBJ2-2; 9 positions match TRBD1. Germline V gives CDR1 MNHEY, CDR2 SMNVEV (reference sequence). This CDR3 has 17 amino acids. Unmatched junction bases numbered 8, after V lost 2 bases and J lost 4 bases. The chain's CDR3 is CASSLLGQGRGTGELFF. The CDR3 nucleotides read TGTGCCAGCAGTTTACTCGGACAGGGGCGGGGCACCGGGGAGCTGTTTTTT.

This chain joins TRBV5-6 and TRBJ2-1, with a tentative D call TRBD1 (5 bases). Germline CDR1 SGHDT, CDR2 YYEEEE. Deletions cut 2 bases from V and 8 bases from J, with 14 bases between. The CDR3 is made up of 14 amino acids. The CDR3 bases are TGTGCCAGCAGCTTTTCCCCCCAGGGCTATGAGCAGTTCTTC. It encodes CASSFSPQGYEQFF.

The rearrangement links TRBV5-1 to TRBJ2-7; TRBD1 matches 9 bases. The CDR3 covers 17 residues. The germline CDR1 and CDR2 sequences are SGHRS and YFSETQ. Trimming at V came to 4 bases and at J to 3 bases, leaving 14 bases not matched to a gene. This CDR3 reads CASSQGYWGTGYYEQYF. The CDR3 region has the DNA TGCGCCAGCAGCCAGGGATATTGGGGGACAGGGTACTACGAGCAGTACTTC.

This chain joins TRBV6-2 or TRBV6-3 and TRBJ1-2; a weak D match, TRBD1 (6 bases). CDR1 and CDR2 (germline): MNHEY, SVGEGT. V was trimmed by 6 bases and J by 4 bases, leaving 9 bases between them. The CDR3 is 12 residues long. CDR3 protein: CASSPGVYGYTF. Written as DNA, the CDR3 is TGTGCCAGCAGCCCAGGGGTCTATGGCTACACCTTC.

This clone was seen a few times. The chain is built from TRBV18 and TRBJ1-2, with TRBD1 as a possible D gene (6 bases). Trimming took off 5 bases at V and 7 bases at J, with 8 bases between the two ends. In germline, CDR1 is KGHSH, CDR2 LQKENI. The CDR3 length is 11 residues. The chain's CDR3 is CASSADSGYTF. The CDR3 DNA reads TGTGCCAGCTCAGCGGACAGTGGCTACACCTTC.

This chain links TRBV2 with TRBJ1-2, with D unclear. There are 13 residues in the CDR3. Between the trimmed V and J ends, which lost 1 base and 5 bases, there was a span of 8 bases. CDR1 and CDR2 (germline): SNHLY, FYNNEI. CDR3 residues: CASSEVLKYGYTF. CDR3 nucleotide sequence: TGTGCCAGCAGTGAAGTTCTAAAGTATGGCTACACCTTC.

The chain employs TRBV28 and TRBJ1-6; D ambiguous. Trimming took off 3 bases at V and 3 bases at J, with 15 bases between the two ends. This CDR3 region has 17 residues. From germline, CDR1 is MDHEN and CDR2 SYDVKM. DNA for the CDR3: TGTGCCAGCAGTTTGGTCACACAGTCCTTCTATAATTCACCCCTCCACTTT. Translated, it gives CASSLVTQSFYNSPLHF.

The CDR3 DNA follows: TGTGCCAGCGGCGCCGGGACAGGGGTACATGAGCAGTTCTTC. Amino acids: CASGAGTGVHEQFF. The chain uses TRBV6-4 and TRBJ2-1; 10 nucleotides line up with TRBD1. Germline V gene lookup returns CDR1 MRHNA and CDR2 SNTAGT. The ends lost 8 bases at V and 8 bases at J; junction bases unmatched: 9. The length of the CDR3 is 14 residues.

This clone was seen just once. This chain connects TRBV19 to TRBJ2-1; possibly TRBD2 for D (6 bases). Looked up from germline, CDR1 is LNHDA and CDR2 is SQIVND (reference sequence). V was cut by 1 base and J by 2 bases, with 9 bases left in between. This CDR3 region has 15 residues. The CDR3 loop reads CASSIVAGTYNEQFF. The CDR3 DNA reads TGTGCCAGTAGTATAGTTGCGGGGACCTACAATGAGCAGTTCTTC.

The gene calls are TRBV2 and TRBJ1-3; TRBD1 matches 7 bases. CDR3 length equals 14 residues. From germline, CDR1 is SNHLY and CDR2 FYNNEI. The ends lost 5 bases at V and 2 bases at J; junction bases unmatched: 3. The CDR3 coding sequence is TGTGCCAGCAGTCGACAGGGACCTGGAAACACCATATATTTT. Translation gives CASSRQGPGNTIYF.

The chain uses TRBV28 and TRBJ1-6; tentative D call: TRBD1 (6 bases). Trimming removed 5 bases from V and 0 bases from J, with 14 bases in between. This CDR3 region has 17 residues. Germline loops: CDR1 MDHEN, CDR2 SYDVKM. CDR3 nucleotides: TGTGCCAGCAGTCCCGGACAGACCAGCTCCTATAATTCACCCCTCCACTTT. Translating gives CASSPGQTSSYNSPLHF.

This rearrangement joins TRBV11-2 to TRBJ1-3; D is ambiguous. Germline V gene data show CDR1 as SGHAT and CDR2 as FQNNGV. This CDR3 is 15 amino acids long. The V gene lost 0 bases and the J gene lost 4 bases, with 10 bases spanning the gap. CDR3 region: CASSLDTKNGNTIYF. In nucleotides, the CDR3 is TGTGCCAGCAGCTTAGACACTAAAAACGGAAACACCATATATTTT.

The rearrangement joins TRBV30 to TRBJ2-3; perhaps TRBD2 as D (5 bases). The CDR3 loop spans 17 amino acids. Trimming pared 0 bases from V and 7 bases from J, leaving 23 bases between. CDR1 is GTSNPN and CDR2 is SVGIG in the germline V gene (reference sequence). The CDR3 sequence: CAWSVLQRAAPQNTQYF. The CDR3 region has the DNA TGTGCCTGGAGTGTACTGCAACGAGCGGCCCCACAAAATACGCAGTATTTT. Using reference TRBV30 and TRBJ2-3 for the parts outside the CDR3, the full variable domain is SQTIHQWPATLVQPVGSPLSLECTVEGTSNPNLYWYRQAAGRGLQLLFYSVGIGQISSEVPQNLSASRPQDRQFILSSKKLLLSDSGFYLCAWSVLQRAAPQNTQYFGPGTRLTVL.

This clone turned up a few times. The chain employs TRBV10-2 and TRBJ2-1; 16 bases map to TRBD2. This CDR3 comprises 15 residues. Germline loops: CDR1 WSHSY, CDR2 SAAADI. With 7 bases clipped from V and 10 bases from J, the junction kept 7 bases outside the gene matches. CDR3 residues: CASIGTSGGAGEQFF. The CDR3 coding sequence is TGCGCCAGCATCGGGACTAGCGGGGGGGCGGGGGAGCAGTTCTTC.

The chain carries TRBV19 and TRBJ2-1, with 8 bases identical to TRBD1. J lost 8 bases, V lost 5 bases, and 17 bases had no gene match. This CDR3 is built from 17 residues. The germline V gene encodes CDR1 LNHDA and CDR2 SQIVND (reference sequence). The CDR3, as DNA: TGTGCCAGTAGTTCCCTAGGGACAGGCCCAAAACACGATGAGCAGTTCTTC. Protein sequence: CASSSLGTGPKHDEQFF.

The chain has TRBV5-6 and TRBJ1-5; 7 nucleotides align to TRBD1. CDR3 length equals 15 residues. Germline loops: CDR1 SGHDT, CDR2 YYEEEE. The trim removed 5 bases at V and 2 bases at J, leaving 7 bases unmatched. The CDR3 reads CASRPGQKGNQPQHF. The DNA for the CDR3 is TGTGCCAGCAGACCGGGACAGAAGGGCAATCAGCCCCAGCATTTT.

The chain employs TRBV7-6 and TRBJ2-3; TRBD1 matches at 9 bases. Germline V gene data show CDR1 as SGHVS and CDR2 as FNYEAQ. The V segment lost 5 bases and the J segment 9 bases; nucleotides outside the gene matches: 6. The CDR3 loop spans 13 amino acids. The CDR3 loop reads CASSLLDRGTQYF. CDR3 DNA: TGTGCCAGCAGCCTACTCGACAGGGGGACGCAGTATTTT.

The chain employs TRBV21-1 and TRBJ1-1; the table's D call TRBD1 went unverified against the DNA. TRBV21-1 is a pseudogene. This CDR3 is 13 amino acids long. The CDR3 is CAIRTGGYTEAFF. CDR3 in DNA: TGTGCCATCCGGACAGGGGGCTATACTGAAGCTTTCTTT.

In this sample, this clone turned up a few times. The V call is TRBV5-6, the J call TRBJ2-3, with TRBD2 identical over 7 bases. CDR1 and CDR2 from the germline V gene are SGHDT and YYEEEE. This CDR3 contains 16 residues. V gave up 0 bases and J gave up 1 base; unmatched junction bases: 5. CDR3 in amino acids: CASSLGPAGGTDTQYF. The CDR3 bases are TGTGCCAGCAGCTTGGGTCCCGCGGGAGGCACAGATACGCAGTATTTT. The whole variable domain, remainder taken from reference TRBV5-6 and TRBJ2-3, is DAGVTQSPTHLIKTRGQQVTLRCSPKSGHDTVSWYQQALGQGPQFIFQYYEEEERQRGNFPDRFSGHQFPNYSSELNVNALLLGDSALYLCASSLGPAGGTDTQYFGPGTRLTVL.

The chain recombines TRBV6-5 with TRBJ1-1, with 7 positions matching TRBD1. This CDR3 spans 14 amino acids. Germline-derived CDR1 and CDR2 are MNHEY and SVGAGI. Trimming took 6 bases from V and 7 from J; bases not matched to a gene: 11. CDR3 nucleotides: TGTGCCAGCAGCCCGGGACAGTCAAGCATTGAAGCTTTCTTT. It encodes CASSPGQSSIEAFF.

This chain links TRBV5-4 with TRBJ1-2; 8 nucleotides line up with TRBD1. The CDR3 contains 14 residues. Trimming at V came to 4 bases and at J to 5 bases, leaving 7 bases not matched to a gene. The germline gives CDR1 SGHNT, CDR2 YYREEE (reference sequence). This chain's CDR3 is CASSPPDRVYGYTF. The CDR3 DNA follows: TGTGCCAGCAGCCCACCGGACAGGGTATATGGCTACACCTTC. Variable domain in full (rest from reference TRBV5-4 and TRBJ1-2): ETGVTQSPTHLIKTRGQQVTLRCSSQSGHNTVSWYQQALGQGPQFIFQYYREEENGRGNFPPRFSGLQFPNYSSELNVNALELDDSALYLCASSPPDRVYGYTFGSGTRLTVV.

The rearrangement uses TRBV2 and TRBJ1-3; D gene uncertain. V lost 3 bases to trimming and J lost 2 bases, with 8 bases between them. The germline gives CDR1 SNHLY, CDR2 FYNNEI. The CDR3 totals 14 residues. The CDR3 DNA sequence: TGTGCCAGCAGTGACTTCAGGCCTGGAAACACCATATATTTT. It is translated as CASSDFRPGNTIYF.

This clone was seen just once. V usage is TRBV7-9 and J usage is TRBJ1-2; D is undetermined. The CDR3 runs 14 residues. Trimming stripped 6 bases from V and 0 bases from J, with 11 bases between. CDR1 is SEHNR and CDR2 is FQNEAQ in the germline V gene (reference sequence). DNA of the CDR3: TGTGCCAGCAGTCCGGGGAATTCTAACTATGGCTACACCTTC. Translation: CASSPGNSNYGYTF.